This TCR beta chain was obtained from a study of T cell responses to AZD1222 COVID-19 vaccine. Study-level background: Pooling was applied to second doses at about 4 or about 12 weeks.

Clones were sequenced by immunoSEQ multiplex PCR, and TCRdb holds only the in-frame ones, with some missing. The top ten clones hold around 9.3% of a sample with 150,000 to 200,000 clones, around 94% of them seen once. Trimming removed 5 bases from V and 1 base from J, with 8 bases in between. Germline assignment: CDR1 MNHEY and CDR2 SVGEGT. CDR3 length: 13 amino acids. The receptor comes from an adult in good health. The chain combines TRBV6-2 or TRBV6-3 with TRBJ1-1, with D perhaps matching TRBD1 (5 bases). This specimen consisted of peripheral blood, obtained on day 0 of AZD1222 vaccination. CDR3 coding DNA: TGTGCCAGCAGTCCGCAGGGGAACACTGAAGCTTTCTTT. Protein: CASSPQGNTEAFF.